This TCR beta chain was retrieved from a study of T-cell reconstitution after alpha-beta-depleted transplantation in children. Study-level findings and limits: Newly generated T cells supplied most T-cell counts and diversity one year post-transplant. Surviving recipient cells, namely T cells and thymic progenitors, were the source of high day-60 TCRbeta diversity in some patients.

This clonotype was observed many times. The antigen is not known. Preparation of the TCRbeta library was carried out with unique molecular identifiers. One entry per CDR3 protein results from TCRdb running MiXCR on the PCR reads. The data hold fewer than 150,000 distinct CDR3 sequences, with roughly 10% observed a single time. Germline-derived CDR1 and CDR2 are SGHTA and FQGNSA. J lost 5 bases, V lost 5 bases, and 6 bases had no gene match. CDR3 length: 14 amino acids. The chain combines TRBV7-2 with TRBJ1-5; 7 positions match TRBD1. The clonotype comes from a girl less than two years old who had a stem cell transplant for combined immunodeficiency, so the T cells may come from the graft donor. This material consisted of PBMCs, mostly from graft donor cells, taken 180 days after TCRalphabeta/CD19-depleted stem cell transplant. The chain's CDR3 is CASSPGQLYQPQHF. The DNA for the CDR3 is TGTGCCAGCAGCCCGGGACAGCTTTATCAGCCCCAGCATTTT.